This T cell receptor (beta chain) was retrieved from a study of technical replicates of blood from several donors. The sample holds one count of this clone. The CDR3 loop spans 14 amino acids. V was pared by 5 bases and J by 0 bases, with 8 bases between. Per the germline V gene, CDR1 is SGHVS and CDR2 is FQNEAQ. Assay: immunoSEQ multiplex PCR; the TCRdb copy retains only in-frame clones and omits some. The sample contains more than 90,000 clones, around 96% of which appear only once. Sequencing was performed on T cells isolated from PBMCs. J is TRBJ2-1 and V is TRBV7-8; no firm D call. This clonotype originated in a human donor in good health. The CDR3 protein is CASSPQISYNEQFF. Written as DNA, the CDR3 is TGTGCCAGCAGCCCGCAGATCTCCTACAATGAGCAGTTCTTC.